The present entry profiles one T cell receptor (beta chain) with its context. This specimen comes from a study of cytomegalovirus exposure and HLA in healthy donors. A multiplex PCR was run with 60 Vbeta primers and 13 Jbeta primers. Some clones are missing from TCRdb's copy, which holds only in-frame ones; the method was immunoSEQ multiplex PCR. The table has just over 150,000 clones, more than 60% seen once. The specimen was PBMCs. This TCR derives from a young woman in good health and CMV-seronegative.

CDR3 residues: CASSYSRARGQETQYF. The CDR3, as DNA: TGTGCCAGCAGTTACTCGAGGGCCAGGGGCCAAGAGACCCAGTACTTC. The chain links TRBV6-6 to TRBJ2-5, with a possible D match to TRBD1 (6 bases). The germline V and J ends were trimmed by 0 bases and 1 base, with 12 bases remaining between them. This CDR3 has 16 amino acids. Germline V lookup: CDR1 MNHNY, CDR2 SVGAGI (reference sequence).